Included here is one T cell receptor (beta chain) sequence, with context. The CDR3 runs to 14 residues. Trimming took 4 bases from V and 6 from J; bases not matched to a gene: 4. Germline assignment: CDR1 MNHEY and CDR2 SVGEGT. This sample stems from a study of blood T cell repertoires in COVID-19. Turning to the study itself: PBMCs, B-cell-depleted T cells, or T cells were the source of the cDNA or gDNA that made up the material.

The table came from immunoSEQ multiplex PCR; TCRdb's copy has only in-frame clones and leaves some out. The data contain over 200,000 clones, 70% to 90% of them singletons. The chain couples TRBV6-2 or TRBV6-3 to TRBJ2-7, with TRBD2 identical over 12 bases. This TCR came from a woman in her forties or fifties with acute or convalescent COVID-19. Sequenced: peripheral blood. The CDR3, as DNA: TGTGCCAGCAGTTCGCCTAGCGGGAGGGCCGAGCAGTACTTC. Protein sequence: CASSSPSGRAEQYF.